This note documents a single T cell receptor (beta chain) sequence. What this receptor recognizes is not known. No quality values exist for individual bases; no much larger clone is one base distant. CDR1 is given as MNHNS and CDR2 as SASEGT, both from the germline V gene. V sheds 0 bases and J sheds 3 bases, leaving 9 bases between their ends. The CDR3 goes from the cysteine to the phenylalanine over 14 residues. CDR3 DNA only is kept here, 42 bases in frame from base 1. Libraries were constructed by the immunoSEQ multiplex PCR assay. High-throughput TCR-beta CDR3 sequencing of genomic DNA from most patients was performed by Adaptive Biotechnologies. Under the source paper's analysis protocol: TCR sequencing data were retrieved from Adaptive's ImmunoSEQ software for around 19 patients, whereas three other patients were processed with MiXCR and VDJtools. CDR3 nucleotide sequences shared between donor and recipient were removed because the origin of such sequences could not be assigned. To count as alloreactive, a clone needed at least 2-fold expansion over unstimulated cells and a minimum CFSE-low frequency of 0.002% (template counts) or 0.001% (read counts). A clone was considered mappable if detected in the sequenced pre-transplant spleen, lymph node, or MLR CFSE-low populations of the donor or recipient. The cumulative frequency of alloreactive clones was calculated as a percentage of all sequences, weighted by copy number. TCRdb retrieved this table from immuneACCESS and kept in-frame rearrangements only. Not all clones are present; in checked studies, unresolved V genes account for under half, and no reason is known for the remainder. That table furnishes V, J and clone size, whereas the DNA furnished D and trimming. The table for this sample lists some 4,000 clones; roughly 72% of them were counted only once. Clones ranked in the top ten supply roughly 10% of the sample.

The data are from a study of graft-versus-host responses after intestinal transplantation (dated by TCRdb to the early 2020s). For the wider study: Multivisceral, liver-intestinal, or isolated intestinal transplants were received by the recipients. Anti-thymocyte globulin induction was given to all recipients, followed by maintenance tacrolimus and steroids for roughly 3 years. After intestinal transplantation, graft-versus-host and host-versus-graft alloreactive T cell clones in the graft, circulation and bone marrow were tracked using bulk TCR-beta CDR3 sequencing. To identify alloreactive clones, pre-transplant mixed lymphocyte reaction products were sequenced and then compared with unstimulated pre-transplant donor and recipient T cells. A cohort of 24 intestinal transplant recipients, including one retransplant, was enrolled, and a few patients lacking pretransplant specimens were excluded. Donor T cell macrochimerism was defined as a peak of at least 4% donor T cells among recipient peripheral blood mononuclear cells. Rather than going through the commercial service, samples from a few later patients were sequenced in-house on an Illumina MiSeq and processed with MiXCR. Results the study describes overall, beyond this receptor: In the allografts of patients with donor T cell macrochimerism, GvH to HvG T cell clonal ratios were high. GvH clones were found in recipient bone marrow, and some of the GvH clones appeared earlier in ileal mucosa or blood, which is consistent with an intestinal mucosal origin. Conclusions were limited by the relatively low number and heterogeneity of intestinal transplant patients. Early after transplant, peak levels of circulating GvH clones were found to be associated with declines in HvG clones.

Intraepithelial and lamina propria lymphocytes were isolated from graft specimens using dithiothreitol, EDTA incubations and collagenase D digestion. Bulk TCR-beta sequencing was performed on serial intestinal graft biopsy specimens collected as late as 600 days after transplant. The sequence joins TRBV6-1 to TRBJ2-7; the D segment cannot be called with confidence. The clonotype originates from a human patient who received an intestinal transplant, so some T cells may come from the graft donor. This specimen was ileum tissue, taken about 920 days after intestinal transplantation. The CDR3 protein: CASSEAPRLYEQYF. In nucleotide form, the sequence is TGTGCCAGCAGTGAAGCGCCGAGACTCTACGAGCAGTACTTC.